What follows are 30 T cell receptor beta chains derived from one specimen sequenced in a study of cytomegalovirus exposure and HLA in healthy donors. The PCR was carried out with 60 Vbeta primers and 13 Jbeta primers. Profiled with immunoSEQ multiplex PCR; TCRdb holds only in-frame clones, not every one. This sample has approximately 85,000 clones; about two thirds occur once, and the top ten carry around 5.5%. Sequences were obtained from PBMCs. The receptors were gathered from a woman aged 25 to 39 in good health and CMV-seropositive.

This rearrangement joins TRBV7-9 to TRBJ2-1, with 9 bases aligning to TRBD2. The CDR3 totals 15 residues. Germline lookup yields CDR1 SEHNR and CDR2 FQNEAQ (reference sequence). J was trimmed by 9 bases and V by 4 bases; bases with no gene match: 10. The chain's CDR3 is CASSSPGGGAGEQFF. Written as DNA, the CDR3 is TGTGCCAGCAGCTCCCCGGGCGGGGGGGCGGGTGAGCAGTTCTTC.

The V gene is TRBV19, the J gene TRBJ1-1; TRBD1 agrees at 9 bases. V dropped 10 bases and J dropped 4; count of bases not matched to a gene: 10. CDR1 is LNHDA and CDR2 is SQIVND in the germline V gene (reference sequence). The CDR3 extends over 14 amino acids. The CDR3 protein is CATHLQGASTEAFF. The CDR3 DNA sequence: TGTGCCACCCACTTACAGGGGGCCAGCACTGAAGCTTTCTTT.

This clone has only one observation. J is TRBJ1-5 and V is TRBV6-5; TRBD1 matches at 7 bases. The CDR3 is 14 amino acids. Per the germline V gene, CDR1 is MNHEY and CDR2 is SVGAGI. Losses at the gene ends were 6 bases for V and 5 bases for J; bases not matched to a gene: 7. The CDR3 is CASRTQGLDQPQHF. Here the CDR3 DNA reads TGTGCCAGCAGAACACAGGGGTTGGATCAGCCCCAGCATTTT.

This clone was observed a few times. The chain has TRBV6-5 and TRBJ1-1; tentatively, D is TRBD1 (5 bases). Trimming removed 8 bases from V and 0 bases from J, with 10 bases in between. The CDR3 covers 13 residues. Germline V lookup: CDR1 MNHEY, CDR2 SVGAGI. The CDR3 sequence is CASGRGMNTEAFF. The CDR3 nucleotides read TGTGCCAGCGGGCGGGGGATGAACACTGAAGCTTTCTTT.

The chain combines TRBV19 with TRBJ1-5, with a weak D call TRBD1 (5 bases). This CDR3 has 14 amino acids. Deletions cut 3 bases from V and 7 bases from J, with 13 bases between. The germline CDR1 and CDR2 sequences are LNHDA and SQIVND (reference sequence). The CDR3 here is CASSIVGEGQPQHF. The CDR3 nucleotides are TGTGCCAGTAGTATCGTCGGGGAGGGGCAGCCCCAGCATTTT.

V and J are TRBV13 and TRBJ2-3, with TRBD2 identical over 7 bases. The CDR3 runs 15 residues. Germline V gives CDR1 PRHDT, CDR2 FYEKMQ (reference sequence). The trim removed 5 bases at V and 3 bases at J, leaving 8 bases unmatched. CDR3 protein: CASSPEGGRTDTQYF. DNA for the CDR3: TGTGCCAGCAGCCCCGAGGGAGGGAGAACAGATACGCAGTATTTT.

This clone has more than one count but fewer than ten. In nucleotides, the CDR3 is TGCAGCGTTGAATCAGGGGCGCCATCCGGGGAGCTGTTTTTT. Amino acid sequence: CSVESGAPSGELFF. The genes are TRBV29-1 and TRBJ2-2, with a weak D call TRBD1 (6 bases). This CDR3 is 14 amino acids long. Deletions cut 2 bases from V and 6 bases from J, with 13 bases between. CDR1 and CDR2 (germline): SQVTM, ANQGSEA.

The genes are TRBV27 and TRBJ1-1; no reliable D call. Trimming removed 3 bases at V and 4 bases at J, with 9 bases between. Germline V gives CDR1 MNHEY, CDR2 SMNVEV (reference sequence). The CDR3 is 13 amino acids. In DNA form, the CDR3 reads TGTGCCAGCAGTTTTCGGGTTACCACTGAAGCTTTCTTT. This gives the protein CASSFRVTTEAFF.

This clone has just a few counts. The V call is TRBV14, the J call TRBJ1-6, with 8 bases fitting TRBD1. The germline gives CDR1 SGHDN, CDR2 FVKESK. The CDR3 has 13 amino acids. Trimming removed 6 bases from V and 10 bases from J; junction bases left unmatched: 5. The DNA of the CDR3 is TGTGCCAGCAGACAGGGGGAACGATCACCCCTCCACTTT. The encoded protein is CASRQGERSPLHF.

The chain couples TRBV7-8 to TRBJ1-1, with 9 bases aligning to TRBD1. Unmatched junction bases numbered 5, after V lost 5 bases and J lost 4 bases. The CDR3 is made up of 14 amino acids. Germline-derived CDR1 and CDR2 are SGHVS and FQNEAQ. CDR3 DNA: TGTGCCAGCAGCCCACAGACAGGGGGCACTGAAGCTTTCTTT. This gives the protein CASSPQTGGTEAFF.

The J gene is TRBJ1-5, the V gene TRBV5-6; TRBD1 aligns across 7 bases. With 4 bases clipped from V and 2 bases from J, the junction kept 15 bases outside the gene matches. The CDR3 is made up of 18 amino acids. CDR1 is SGHDT and CDR2 is YYEEEE in the germline V gene. The CDR3 spells CASSRRRGRPLGNQPQHF. As DNA, the CDR3 is TGTGCCAGCAGCCGGCGGAGGGGGCGACCCCTGGGCAATCAGCCCCAGCATTTT.

The V gene is TRBV5-1, the J gene TRBJ1-4; TRBD1 might be the D (5 bases). The length of the CDR3 is 14 residues. Trimming stripped 3 bases from V and 7 bases from J, with 13 bases between. Per germline, CDR1 SGHRS and CDR2 YFSETQ. As DNA, the CDR3 is TGCGCCAGCAGCTCGGCAGGGTTGGGTGAAAAACTGTTTTTT. It codes for CASSSAGLGEKLFF.

The V gene is TRBV6-1, the J gene TRBJ2-5; 8 bases are shared with TRBD2. This CDR3 is 15 amino acids long. The V segment lost 4 bases and the J segment 4 bases; nucleotides outside the gene matches: 8. Looked up from germline, CDR1 is MNHNS and CDR2 is SASEGT. CDR3 sequence: CASSAQALAAETQYF. The CDR3 bases are TGTGCCAGCAGTGCCCAAGCACTAGCGGCAGAGACCCAGTACTTC.

As for this clone: This sample also contains other DNA sequences that code for the same CDR3. The V call is TRBV5-1, the J call TRBJ1-1, with D possibly matching TRBD1 (6 bases). The V end was cut by 0 bases, the J end by 8 bases, with 17 bases between. The CDR3 runs 15 residues. CDR1 and CDR2 (germline): SGHRS, YFSETQ. The DNA for the CDR3 is TGCGCCAGCAGCTTGGGATTGTTAGGGGGGGCCGAAGCTTTCTTT. Its translation: CASSLGLLGGAEAFF.

Here the CDR3 reads CASSLVGGGATDTQYF. The CDR3 DNA reads as TGCGCCAGCAGCTTGGTGGGGGGGGGCGCGACAGATACGCAGTATTTT. V and J are TRBV5-1 and TRBJ2-3; TRBD2 is a possible D gene (7 bases). The V end was cut by 0 bases, the J end by 3 bases, with 14 bases between. CDR1 and CDR2 (germline): SGHRS, YFSETQ. CDR3 length: 16 amino acids.

This clone appeared once. At one end the junction does not follow the germline gene, possibly because of a read error. This specimen includes other DNA sequences encoding the same CDR3. The chain joins TRBV7-9 to TRBJ1-1; D is undetermined. This CDR3 region has 12 residues. Germline loops: CDR1 SEHNR, CDR2 FQNEAQ (reference sequence). The CDR3 protein is CSSSLRGTEAFF. CDR3 in DNA: TGTTCCAGCAGCTTAAGAGGCACTGAAGCTTTCTTT.

This clone showed up just a few times. This chain connects TRBV9 to TRBJ2-1; D perhaps matches TRBD2 (6 bases). Per germline, CDR1 SGDLS and CDR2 YYNGEE. With 6 bases removed from V and 4 bases from J, the gap between germline ends came to 17 bases. The CDR3 contains 15 residues. The CDR3 DNA reads TGTGCCAGCACCAATCTCGGGACTGGTTACAATGAGCAGTTCTTC. Translating it yields CASTNLGTGYNEQFF.

The chain is built from TRBV4-2 and TRBJ1-2; D gene unclear. The CDR3 sequence is 11 residues long. V was pared by 6 bases and J by 8 bases, with 10 bases between. The germline V gene encodes CDR1 LGHNA and CDR2 YNFKEQ. CDR3: CASRASLGYTF. CDR3 in DNA: TGTGCCAGCAGGGCCTCGCTGGGCTACACCTTC.

This sequence joins TRBV6-1 and TRBJ1-5, with 9 bases fitting TRBD1. Germline lookup yields CDR1 MNHNS and CDR2 SASEGT. This CDR3 is built from 14 residues. The V segment lost 3 bases and the J segment 7 bases; nucleotides outside the gene matches: 4. The CDR3 protein is CASSEGQGGQPQHF. The CDR3 DNA is TGTGCCAGCAGTGAGGGACAGGGTGGACAGCCCCAGCATTTT.

The V gene is TRBV30, the J gene TRBJ1-6; no reliable D call. The CDR3 extends over 14 amino acids. V lost 8 bases, J lost 9 bases, and 20 bases lay in between. Germline CDR1 is GTSNPN and CDR2 is SVGIG (reference sequence). CDR3 DNA sequence: TGTGCCCTTAATAGGGTGGAGGTCCGTTCACCCCTCCACTTT. The encoded protein is CALNRVEVRSPLHF. The full variable domain, in which reference TRBV30 and TRBJ1-6 provide the parts outside the CDR3, is SQTIHQWPATLVQPVGSPLSLECTVEGTSNPNLYWYRQAAGRGLQLLFYSVGIGQISSEVPQNLSASRPQDRQFILSSKKLLLSDSGFYLCALNRVEVRSPLHFGNGTRLTVT.

J is TRBJ1-1 and V is TRBV7-3; D is ambiguous. The CDR3 has 13 residues. CDR1 and CDR2 (germline): SGHTA, FQGTGA. V was cut by 8 bases and J by 6 bases, with 16 bases left in between. CDR3 protein: CASAVSGSSEAFF. The CDR3 DNA reads as TGTGCCAGCGCAGTGTCGGGAAGCTCTGAAGCTTTCTTT.

V gene TRBV5-1 combines with J gene TRBJ2-2, with 11 bases that match TRBD2. The V gene end was trimmed by 4 bases and the J gene end by 1 base; junction bases not matched to a gene: 3. The CDR3 contains 16 residues. CDR1 is SGHRS, CDR2 YFSETQ, per germline. The CDR3 is CASSIGLAGNTGELFF. For the CDR3, the DNA is TGCGCCAGCAGCATTGGACTAGCGGGGAACACCGGGGAGCTGTTTTTT. The full variable domain, its missing parts supplied by reference TRBV5-1 and TRBJ2-2, is KAGVTQTPRYLIKTRGQQVTLSCSPISGHRSVSWYQQTPGQGLQFLFEYFSETQRNKGNFPGRFSGRQFSNSRSEMNVSTLELGDSALYLCASSIGLAGNTGELFFGEGSRLTVL.

This clone was counted only a few times. The chain is built from TRBV6-5 and TRBJ1-5, with D unresolved. CDR1 is MNHEY, CDR2 SVGAGI, per germline. This CDR3 region has 15 residues. Trimming removed 7 bases at V and 0 bases at J, with 13 bases between. This CDR3 reads CASKKTLLSNQPQHF. The CDR3 DNA reads TGTGCCAGCAAAAAGACATTACTTAGCAATCAGCCCCAGCATTTT.

The CDR3 here is CASSQVPGLAAQIPRGQSYNEQFF. The DNA for the CDR3 is TGTGCCAGCAGTCAAGTACCGGGACTAGCGGCCCAGATACCGAGGGGACAGTCCTACAATGAGCAGTTCTTC. The chain links TRBV6-1 to TRBJ2-1; TRBD2 matches at 11 bases. Germline V gene sequence: CDR1 MNHNS, CDR2 SASEGT. The V segment lost 5 bases and the J segment 1 base; nucleotides outside the gene matches: 28. This CDR3 contains 24 residues.

This CDR3 reads CASRLQPGTFDEQYF. The DNA of the CDR3 is TGCGCCAGCAGATTACAACCCGGGACTTTCGACGAGCAGTACTTC. The chain couples TRBV4-1 to TRBJ2-7, with D maybe TRBD2 (6 bases). CDR1 and CDR2 (germline): MGHRA, YSYEKL. This CDR3 has 15 residues. V was shortened by 6 bases and J by 5 bases, with 20 bases between the two germline ends.

This chain links TRBV19 with TRBJ1-1, with D perhaps TRBD1 (6 bases). Deletions cut 4 bases from V and 1 base from J, with 10 bases between. Looked up from germline, CDR1 is LNHDA and CDR2 is SQIVND (reference sequence). The CDR3 consists of 14 residues. Here the CDR3 reads CASSTGTRNTEAFF. CDR3 nucleotides: TGTGCCAGTAGTACTGGGACAAGGAACACTGAAGCTTTCTTT.

The CDR3 DNA reads as TGTGCCAGCAGTGAAGTCTCCAGGAGCGGACAGCCCCAGCATTTT. This codes for CASSEVSRSGQPQHF. The V gene is TRBV2, the J gene TRBJ1-5; D ambiguous. The ends were cut back, 1 base at V and 7 bases at J, with 14 bases in the middle. This CDR3 contains 15 residues. Germline V gives CDR1 SNHLY, CDR2 FYNNEI.

V is TRBV11-3 and J is TRBJ2-3; TRBD1 matches at 7 bases. V was pared by 4 bases and J by 2 bases, with 9 bases of the junction left unmatched. This CDR3 region has 16 residues. Germline assignment: CDR1 SGHNT and CDR2 YENEEA. CDR3 protein: CASSSAQGPATDTQYF. The CDR3 bases are TGTGCCAGCAGCTCCGCACAGGGGCCGGCCACAGATACGCAGTATTTT.

This clone was recorded a few times. The J gene is TRBJ2-7, the V gene TRBV15, with a possible D match to TRBD2 (6 bases). Germline CDR1 is LNHNV and CDR2 is YYDKDF (reference sequence). With 0 bases removed from V and 1 base from J, the gap between germline ends came to 19 bases. CDR3 length: 18 amino acids. Here the CDR3 DNA reads TGTGCCACCAGCAGAGATAGCGGTGGTTCTGGGGGGTCCTACGAGCAGTACTTC. As protein: CATSRDSGGSGGSYEQYF. The whole variable domain, filled in from reference TRBV15 and TRBJ2-7, reads DAMVIQNPRYQVTQFGKPVTLSCSQTLNHNVMYWYQQKSSQAPKLLFHYYDKDFNNEADTPDNFQSRRPNTSFCFLDIRSPGLGDTAMYLCATSRDSGGSGGSYEQYFGPGTRLTVT.

The sample holds a few counts of this clone. The chain is built from TRBV11-2 and TRBJ1-4; D possibly corresponds to TRBD1 (5 bases). Germline CDR1 SGHAT, CDR2 FQNNGV. This CDR3 is built from 15 residues. V lost 5 bases and J lost 5, with 15 bases in between. The CDR3 region is CASSTSGGGNEKLFF. CDR3 bases: TGTGCCAGCAGCACATCGGGGGGAGGGAATGAAAAACTGTTTTTT.